These 16 T cell receptor beta chains originate from one sample sequenced in a study of shared clonotypes between healthy human individuals. Using immunoSEQ multiplex PCR, the repertoire was profiled, and TCRdb retains in-frame clones only, with some absent. The table records 2 million to 2.5 million clones, approximately 95% of them present only once. The sample was naive CD4+ T cells sorted from blood. Described subset: CD45RA+ positively selected. All receptors derive from a man in his late teens or twenties in good health.

The rearrangement joins TRBV6-5 to TRBJ1-1, with TRBD1 as a possible D gene (6 bases). The CDR3 is 14 amino acids. Between the trimmed V and J ends, which lost 8 bases and 0 bases, there was a span of 13 bases. Germline V lookup: CDR1 MNHEY, CDR2 SVGAGI. The chain's CDR3 is CASRRGEMNTEAFF. In DNA form, the CDR3 reads TGTGCCAGCCGTAGGGGGGAGATGAACACTGAAGCTTTCTTT.

The V call is TRBV7-2, the J call TRBJ2-7; 7 positions agree with TRBD2. CDR3 length: 14 residues. V lost 5 bases, J lost 2 bases, and 6 bases stayed unmatched. CDR1 and CDR2 from the germline V gene are SGHTA and FQGNSA. CDR3 protein: CASSPPSGPYEQYF. The CDR3, as DNA: TGTGCCAGCAGCCCTCCTAGCGGACCCTACGAGCAGTACTTC.

The V call is TRBV7-3, the J call TRBJ1-1; no definite D call. Germline-derived CDR1 and CDR2 are SGHTA and FQGTGA. The CDR3 covers 13 residues. Trimming cost V 1 base and J 4 bases, with 7 bases left between them. This chain's CDR3 is CASSLNGFTEAFF. The CDR3 coding sequence is TGTGCCAGCAGCTTAAACGGGTTCACTGAAGCTTTCTTT.

This chain uses TRBV7-9 with TRBJ2-7; TRBD1 matches at 7 bases. The length of the CDR3 is 15 residues. With 1 base clipped from V and 3 bases from J, the junction kept 6 bases outside the gene matches. Germline CDR1 reads SEHNR; CDR2 reads FQNEAQ (reference sequence). CDR3 nucleotide sequence: TGTGCCAGCAGCTTAGTCTCCGGGACAGTCTACGAGCAGTACTTC. Residues: CASSLVSGTVYEQYF. The full variable domain, its missing parts supplied by reference TRBV7-9 and TRBJ2-7, is DTGVSQNPRHKITKRGQNVTFRCDPISEHNRLYWYRQTLGQGPEFLTYFQNEAQLEKSRLLSDRFSAERPKGSFSTLEIQRTEQGDSAMYLCASSLVSGTVYEQYFGPGTRLTVT.

This chain joins TRBV7-2 and TRBJ1-2; a possible D gene is TRBD1 (6 bases). This CDR3 comprises 15 residues. Germline V gives CDR1 SGHTA, CDR2 FQGNSA. V was pared by 5 bases and J by 4 bases, with 17 bases between. CDR3 nucleotide sequence: TGTGCCAGCAGCCCGCTCGGGGGGCTCGGCTATGGCTACACCTTC. This sequence encodes CASSPLGGLGYGYTF.

This rearrangement joins TRBV7-6 to TRBJ2-5, with a tentative D call TRBD2 (6 bases). Trimming pared 5 bases from V and 4 bases from J, leaving 17 bases between. The CDR3 has 15 residues. Germline V lookup: CDR1 SGHVS, CDR2 FNYEAQ. CDR3 nucleotides: TGTGCCAGCAGCCCGAACCCGGGACTCGGAGAGACCCAGTACTTC. Its protein product is CASSPNPGLGETQYF. Together with reference TRBV7-6 and TRBJ2-5, the CDR3 gives the full variable domain: GAGVSQSPRYKVTKRGQDVALRCDPISGHVSLYWYRQALGQGPEFLTYFNYEAQQDKSGLPNDRFSAERPEGSISTLTIQRTEQRDSAMYRCASSPNPGLGETQYFGPGTRLLVL.

The rearrangement links TRBV6-1 to TRBJ1-1, with unresolved D. The CDR3 loop spans 14 amino acids. V lost 3 bases and J lost 0, with 8 bases in between. Germline CDR1 is MNHNS and CDR2 is SASEGT. The chain's CDR3 is CASSDVGMNTEAFF. CDR3 nucleotides: TGTGCCAGCAGTGATGTCGGAATGAACACTGAAGCTTTCTTT.

The chain employs TRBV6-1 and TRBJ1-1; the match to TRBD1 covers 11 bases. V gave up 6 bases and J gave up 4 bases; unmatched junction bases: 13. CDR1 MNHNS and CDR2 SASEGT come from the germline V gene. The CDR3 spans 17 residues. CDR3 nucleotides: TGTGCCAGCAGAGAAACCGGGACAGGGGGAGGATCCACTGAAGCTTTCTTT. Its protein product is CASRETGTGGGSTEAFF.

The J gene is TRBJ2-1, the V gene TRBV5-1, with 10 bases matching TRBD2. The length of the CDR3 is 16 residues. The trim removed 6 bases at V and 4 bases at J, leaving 10 bases unmatched. CDR1 SGHRS and CDR2 YFSETQ come from the germline V gene. CDR3 DNA: TGCGCCAGCAAACTTGGAGGGACTAGCGAGTACAATGAGCAGTTCTTC. It codes for CASKLGGTSEYNEQFF.

The chain recombines TRBV5-6 with TRBJ1-1; no firm D call. The ends were cut back, 0 bases at V and 4 bases at J, with 10 bases in the middle. Germline loops: CDR1 SGHDT, CDR2 YYEEEE. The CDR3 sequence is 14 residues long. DNA of the CDR3: TGTGCCAGCAGCTTGGGGAATAAAGCCACTGAAGCTTTCTTT. Protein product: CASSLGNKATEAFF.

The chain has TRBV9 and TRBJ1-1; a weak D match, TRBD1 (5 bases). CDR1 SGDLS and CDR2 YYNGEE come from the germline V gene. This CDR3 is built from 15 residues. Trimming cost V 0 bases and J 1 base, with 10 bases left between them. This CDR3 is CASSVGGAGNTEAFF. Written as DNA, the CDR3 is TGTGCCAGCAGCGTAGGAGGGGCGGGGAACACTGAAGCTTTCTTT.

The chain joins TRBV11-2 to TRBJ1-3; D is ambiguous. Trimming pared 2 bases from V and 7 bases from J, leaving 21 bases between. The germline V gene has CDR1 SGHAT and CDR2 FQNNGV. CDR3 length: 17 amino acids. The CDR3 reads CASSLILKATQGNTIYF. DNA for the CDR3: TGTGCCAGCAGCTTAATCCTTAAGGCAACACAAGGGAACACCATATATTTT.

The CDR3 loop is CASSGWAYEQYF. For the CDR3, the DNA is TGTGCCAGCAGTGGGTGGGCCTACGAGCAGTACTTC. The chain employs TRBV6-1 and TRBJ2-7; D unresolved. Germline V CDR1 and CDR2: MNHNS, SASEGT. Trimming stripped 4 bases from V and 2 bases from J, with 6 bases between. This CDR3 has 12 residues.

The CDR3 reads CASTTLTEAFF. In DNA form, the CDR3 reads TGTGCCAGCACCACCCTGACTGAAGCTTTCTTT. The gene calls are TRBV28 and TRBJ1-1; no clear D. The V end lost 7 bases, the J end lost 5 bases, and 8 bases lay between the germline ends. CDR1 is MDHEN, CDR2 SYDVKM, per germline. CDR3 size: 11 residues.

This clone was seen just once. The chain joins TRBV6-5 to TRBJ2-7; 11 bases fit TRBD2. CDR3 length: 15 residues. Trimming cost V 2 bases and J 3 bases; bases outside gene matches: 3. The germline CDR1 and CDR2 sequences are MNHEY and SVGAGI. The CDR3 sequence is CASSYRLAGYYEQYF. Here the CDR3 DNA reads TGTGCCAGCAGTTACCGACTAGCGGGGTACTACGAGCAGTACTTC.

Details on this clone: The sample contains more than one DNA sequence encoding this CDR3. The V call is TRBV5-1, the J call TRBJ2-2; 11 nucleotides match TRBD2. V was clipped by 4 bases and J by 1 base; unmatched bases: 3. This CDR3 is 16 amino acids long. The germline gives CDR1 SGHRS, CDR2 YFSETQ. CDR3 residues: CASSPGTSGNTGELFF. CDR3 sequence (DNA): TGCGCCAGCAGCCCCGGGACTAGCGGGAACACCGGGGAGCTGTTTTTT.